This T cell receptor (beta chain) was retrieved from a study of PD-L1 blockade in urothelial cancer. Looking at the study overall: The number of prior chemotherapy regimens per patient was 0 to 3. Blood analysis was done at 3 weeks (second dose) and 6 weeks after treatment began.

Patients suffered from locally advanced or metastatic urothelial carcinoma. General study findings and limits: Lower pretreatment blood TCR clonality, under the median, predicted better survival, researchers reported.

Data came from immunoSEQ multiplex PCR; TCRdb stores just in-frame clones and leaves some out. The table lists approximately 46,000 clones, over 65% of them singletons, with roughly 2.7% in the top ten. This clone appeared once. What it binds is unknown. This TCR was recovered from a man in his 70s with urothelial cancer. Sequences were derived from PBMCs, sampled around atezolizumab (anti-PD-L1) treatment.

The CDR3 DNA reads as TGTGCCAGCAGCTGGGGAAGGACAGGGGGCTTGACCGGGGAGCTGTTTTTT. Translation gives CASSWGRTGGLTGELFF. The chain carries TRBV5-6 and TRBJ2-2; 11 nucleotides align to TRBD1. Trimming at V came to 3 bases and at J to 5 bases, leaving 9 bases not matched to a gene. This CDR3 comprises 17 residues. Germline CDR1 reads SGHDT; CDR2 reads YYEEEE.